This T cell receptor beta chain was captured in a study of CD8+ T cells in alopecia areata. General observations from the study: Clonality in lesional scalp, especially alopecia totalis/universalis, exceeded that of normal scalp.

CDR1 is MGHRA, CDR2 YSYEKL, per germline. The CDR3 length is 15 residues. Trimming took 3 bases from V and 5 from J, leaving 15 bases between them. The treatment: oral pan-JAK inhibitor, 5-10 mg twice daily. cDNA reverse transcribed from extracted RNA served as the sequencing template. Data came from immunoSEQ multiplex PCR; TCRdb stores just in-frame clones and leaves some out. The repertoire has 150,000 to 200,000 clones, roughly 60% of them found once; the top ten carry approximately 1%. This clone was found a few times. Its antigen remains unknown. This chain connects TRBV4-1 to TRBJ2-3; TRBD1 or TRBD2 may be the D gene (5 bases each). The sequence was obtained from a human donor with alopecia areata. This specimen consisted of CD4+ T cells sorted from blood, obtained at week 24, from a patient treated with tofacitinib. The CDR3 nucleotides read TGCGCCAGCAGCCAGGCCCCGGGACGTGGAGATACGCAGTATTTT. Translation gives CASSQAPGRGDTQYF.